The next 31 T cell receptor beta chains were all read from a single sample in a study of regulatory T cells in long-lasting Graves disease. Time point reported: persistent/refractory GD, antithyroid drugs over 5 years with positive TRAb. From RNA extracted from PBMCs, the TCR library was made. With iRepertoire HTBI primers and Arm-PCR of CDR3 regions, TCR beta libraries were built. MiXCR, run by TCRdb on the multiplex PCR reads, gives a single entry per CDR3 protein. Among about 460,000 distinct CDR3 sequences, around a fifth were seen once, and the ten largest hold about an eighth. Sequencing was performed on peripheral blood mononuclear cells (PBMCs), taken when the disease was refractory, from a patient treated with antithyroid drugs. These receptor sequences come from a female donor with Graves disease.

This clonotype was seen a handful of times. The chain employs TRBV14 and TRBJ2-7; 7 nucleotides align to TRBD2. After removal of 4 bases from V and 5 bases from J, the junction contained 11 bases not matched to a gene. Germline CDR1 SGHDN, CDR2 FVKESK. The CDR3 totals 15 residues. Written as DNA, the CDR3 is TGTGCCAGCAGCCCTGGGGGGGGGATTCCCGACGAGCAGTACTTC. It translates to CASSPGGGIPDEQYF.

This clonotype was seen at least ten times. This chain joins TRBV2 and TRBJ2-5; D ambiguous. The CDR3 length is 12 residues. Germline V gene data show CDR1 as SNHLY and CDR2 as FYNNEI. Trimming pared 4 bases from V and 2 bases from J, leaving 5 bases between. DNA of the CDR3: TGTGCCAGCAGTGTGGTTCAAGAGACCCAGTACTTC. As protein: CASSVVQETQYF.

The table lists this clonotype with a few counts. The rearrangement joins TRBV7-6 to TRBJ1-1; D is unresolved. CDR1 and CDR2 (germline): SGHVS, FNYEAQ. The CDR3 contains 15 residues. Trimming cost V 5 bases and J 5 bases, with 18 bases left between them. CDR3 DNA: TGTGCCAGCAGCCGGTGGAGGGAGAAGGAGACTGAAGCTTTCTTT. The encoded protein is CASSRWREKETEAFF.

This clonotype was observed a handful of times. The chain carries TRBV19 and TRBJ2-2; D assignment may be TRBD1 or TRBD2 (6 bases each). This CDR3 comprises 16 residues. Trimming left V 5 bases short and J 0 bases short, with 13 bases between. CDR1 and CDR2 from the germline V gene are LNHDA and SQIVND (reference sequence). The CDR3 nucleotides read TGTGCCAGTAGTCTTAAGGGGGGCACGAACACCGGGGAGCTGTTTTTT. Its protein product is CASSLKGGTNTGELFF. Drawing the rest from reference TRBV19 and TRBJ2-2, the complete variable domain is DGGITQSPKYLFRKEGQNVTLSCEQNLNHDAMYWYRQDPGQGLRLIYYSQIVNDFQKGDIAEGYSVSREKKESFPLTVTSAQKNPTAFYLCASSLKGGTNTGELFFGEGSRLTVL.

This clonotype was observed a handful of times. The chain joins TRBV30 to TRBJ2-7, with D perhaps matching TRBD1 or TRBD2 (5 bases each). Trimming pared 5 bases from V and 4 bases from J, leaving 12 bases between. Germline V gene sequence: CDR1 GTSNPN, CDR2 SVGIG (reference sequence). This CDR3 region has 12 residues. The CDR3 DNA sequence: TGTGCCTGGGGGAGACAGTTTTACGAGCAGTACTTC. Translated, it gives CAWGRQFYEQYF.

This clonotype was seen a few times. J is TRBJ2-2 and V is TRBV28; TRBD1 matches 7 bases. The germline V gene encodes CDR1 MDHEN and CDR2 SYDVKM. V lost 11 bases, J lost 1 base, and 4 bases stayed unmatched. The CDR3 sequence is 13 residues long. The CDR3 here is CAGTGVNTGELFF. For the CDR3, the DNA is TGTGCCGGCACAGGGGTGAACACCGGGGAGCTGTTTTTT.

J is TRBJ2-3 and V is TRBV20-1, with D uncertain. The V gene lost 2 bases and the J gene lost 6 bases, with 3 bases spanning the gap. Looked up from germline, CDR1 is DFQATT and CDR2 is SNEGSKA (reference sequence). This CDR3 is 10 amino acids long. The CDR3 sequence: CSARKDTQYF. The DNA for the CDR3 is TGCAGTGCTAGAAAGGATACGCAGTATTTT.

This clonotype was found many times. The rearrangement links TRBV2 to TRBJ2-2; the D is unclear. CDR1 is SNHLY and CDR2 is FYNNEI in the germline V gene. Trimming removed 4 bases from V and 7 bases from J, with 22 bases in between. This CDR3 has 17 residues. As DNA, the CDR3 is TGTGCCAGCAGTGGAACTCGAGTGAGGAACGGTGGCGGGGAGCTGTTTTTT. Encoded protein: CASSGTRVRNGGGELFF.

With regard to this clonotype: A single base separates this from a much larger clone, so it may be a read error. The rearrangement joins TRBV7-3 to TRBJ2-7; a weak D match, TRBD2 (6 bases). Germline loops: CDR1 SGHTA, CDR2 FQGTGA. The CDR3 extends over 14 amino acids. CDR3 sequence: CASSPTGGLYEQHF. DNA for the CDR3: TGTGCCAGCAGCCCAACCGGAGGGTTGTACGAGCAGCACTTC.

The chain has TRBV15 and TRBJ2-3; D gene uncertain. Germline V gene lookup returns CDR1 LNHNV and CDR2 YYDKDF (reference sequence). V gave up 5 bases and J gave up 7 bases, with 22 bases separating them. This CDR3 region has 16 residues. The CDR3 reads CATSGLYYGPSNTQYF. CDR3 nucleotides: TGTGCCACCAGCGGGCTATACTACGGCCCGAGTAATACGCAGTATTTT. Filled out from reference TRBV15 and TRBJ2-3, the complete variable domain reads DAMVIQNPRYQVTQFGKPVTLSCSQTLNHNVMYWYQQKSSQAPKLLFHYYDKDFNNEADTPDNFQSRRPNTSFCFLDIRSPGLGDTAMYLCATSGLYYGPSNTQYFGPGTRLTVL.

This clonotype was recorded at least ten times. J is TRBJ1-5 and V is TRBV28, with 8 bases that match TRBD1. There are 15 residues in the CDR3. With 3 bases clipped from V and 9 bases from J, the junction kept 10 bases outside the gene matches. Germline V gene data show CDR1 as MDHEN and CDR2 as SYDVKM. The CDR3 coding sequence is TGTGCCAGCAGTTTGTTAGACAGGGGATTATGGCCCCAGCATTTT. Protein product: CASSLLDRGLWPQHF.

A remark on this clonotype: A much bigger clone sits one base away, suggesting this may be a read error. This chain links TRBV12-3 or TRBV12-4 with TRBJ1-2; D is uncertain. CDR3 length: 12 residues. The CDR3 DNA follows: TGTGCCAGCGGAGAAGGGAACTATGGCTACATCTTC. It translates to CASGEGNYGYIF.

This clonotype was observed many times. The chain carries TRBV28 and TRBJ1-1; D gene unclear. Trimming cost V 8 bases and J 0 bases, with 7 bases left between them. This CDR3 is built from 12 residues. The V gene's germline CDR1 is MDHEN and CDR2 SYDVKM. CDR3 loop: CASGLLNTEAFF. Written as DNA, the CDR3 is TGTGCCAGCGGGCTACTGAACACTGAAGCTTTCTTT.

This clonotype was detected ten times or more. The J gene is TRBJ2-5, the V gene TRBV12-3 or TRBV12-4; 7 bases agree with TRBD1. The length of the CDR3 is 14 residues. V lost 7 bases to trimming and J lost 1 base; unmatched junction nucleotides: 6. CDR3 region: CASTYRQGQETQYF. Written as DNA, the CDR3 is TGTGCCAGCACCTATCGACAGGGCCAAGAGACCCAGTACTTC.

This clonotype was counted a few times. This sequence joins TRBV27 and TRBJ2-3, with TRBD2 matching 8 bases. The ends lost 6 bases at V and 1 base at J; junction bases unmatched: 6. The germline V gene encodes CDR1 MNHEY and CDR2 SMNVEV (reference sequence). The CDR3 loop spans 15 amino acids. The chain's CDR3 is CASRVGGARTDTQYF. CDR3 sequence (DNA): TGTGCCAGCAGGGTCGGGGGGGCCCGCACAGATACGCAGTATTTT.

This clonotype was recorded many times. The chain is built from TRBV7-2 and TRBJ1-5; D possibly corresponds to TRBD1 (6 bases). The CDR3 loop spans 15 amino acids. Trimming stripped 3 bases from V and 6 bases from J, with 15 bases between. CDR1 SGHTA and CDR2 FQGNSA come from the germline V gene. The CDR3 DNA reads as TGTGCCAGCAGCTTCTTACGGGGGCAGGCTCAGCCCCAGCATTTT. Translated: CASSFLRGQAQPQHF.

This clonotype appeared many times. The chain joins TRBV28 to TRBJ2-2; 8 nucleotides agree with TRBD1. The V segment lost 3 bases and the J segment 3 bases; nucleotides outside the gene matches: 12. This CDR3 is built from 18 residues. From germline, CDR1 is MDHEN and CDR2 SYDVKM. CDR3 coding DNA: TGTGCCAGCAGTTTTCGGTGGGGACAGGAGGGCGACACCGGGGAGCTGTTTTTT. Translating it yields CASSFRWGQEGDTGELFF.

The chain is built from TRBV7-2 and TRBJ1-5, with 7 nucleotides matching TRBD1. The CDR3 is 15 residues long. V dropped 1 base and J dropped 5; count of bases not matched to a gene: 5. CDR1 and CDR2 from the germline V gene are SGHTA and FQGNSA. CDR3 nucleotide sequence: TGTGCCAGCAGCTTAGAGGGACAGCGTTATCAGCCCCAGCATTTT. This translates into CASSLEGQRYQPQHF.

The chain carries TRBV13 and TRBJ2-5; a weak D match, TRBD1 (6 bases). The V gene lost 0 bases and the J gene lost 4 bases, with 21 bases spanning the gap. Germline V gene data show CDR1 as PRHDT and CDR2 as FYEKMQ (reference sequence). The CDR3 is 18 amino acids. The CDR3 nucleotides are TGTGCCAGCAGCTTAGGCCTTAGGCAGGGGAACTCCCTAGAGACCCAGTACTTC. Translated: CASSLGLRQGNSLETQYF.

The J gene is TRBJ2-2, the V gene TRBV5-1; D is uncertain. The germline V and J ends were trimmed by 6 bases and 3 bases, with 12 bases remaining between them. Germline CDR1 is SGHRS and CDR2 is YFSETQ. This CDR3 is built from 14 residues. The CDR3 reads CASTQTWDTGELFF. Written as DNA, the CDR3 is TGCGCCAGCACCCAGACGTGGGACACCGGGGAGCTGTTTTTT.

This clonotype was recorded many times. The chain uses TRBV7-9 and TRBJ1-1; D uncertain. V was trimmed by 3 bases and J by 1 base, leaving 6 bases between them. The CDR3 runs to 13 residues. From germline, CDR1 is SEHNR and CDR2 FQNEAQ (reference sequence). CDR3 residues: CASSFRTNTEAFF. The CDR3 bases are TGTGCCAGCAGCTTCCGGACGAACACTGAAGCTTTCTTT.

V and J are TRBV15 and TRBJ1-1; D is perhaps TRBD1 (6 bases). In germline, CDR1 is LNHNV, CDR2 YYDKDF (reference sequence). Trimming removed 4 bases at V and 5 bases at J, with 14 bases between. This CDR3 comprises 14 residues. In DNA form, the CDR3 reads TGTGCCACCAGCATCAACAGGGTGGGAACTGAAGCTTTCTTT. Amino acid sequence: CATSINRVGTEAFF.

This clonotype was recorded a few times. This rearrangement joins TRBV29-1 to TRBJ1-1; 9 bases match TRBD1. Germline CDR1 and CDR2: SQVTM and ANQGSEA. The CDR3 contains 13 residues. The J segment lost 1 base and the V segment lost 8 bases, leaving 5 bases of the junction unmatched. CDR3 in DNA: TGCAGCTCATGGGGACAGGGGAACACTGAAGCTTTCTTT. It specifies CSSWGQGNTEAFF.

J is TRBJ2-2 and V is TRBV6-2 or TRBV6-3; D uncertain. CDR1 and CDR2 from the germline V gene are MNHEY and SVGEGT. The CDR3 length is 16 residues. V dropped 1 base and J dropped 1 base, with 10 bases sitting between them. CDR3 sequence reads: CASSYLTIMNTGELFF. The DNA of the CDR3 is TGTGCCAGCAGTTACTTGACGATAATGAACACCGGGGAGCTGTTTTTT.

A remark on this clonotype: The junction departs from germline at one end; a sequencing error may be responsible. The chain's CDR3 is CASSFDQGETQYF. In nucleotides, the CDR3 is TGCGCCAGCAGCTTTGACCAGGGGGAGACCCAGTACTTC. The chain recombines TRBV7-2 with TRBJ2-5; tentative D call: TRBD1 (6 bases). CDR1 is SGHTA and CDR2 is FQGNSA in the germline V gene. The CDR3 covers 13 residues.

This clonotype was counted a few times. The chain carries TRBV10-3 and TRBJ2-3, with 13 nucleotides matching TRBD2. V dropped 4 bases and J dropped 5; count of bases not matched to a gene: 9. CDR1 is ENHRY, CDR2 SYGVKD, per germline. The CDR3 sequence is 17 residues long. The CDR3 sequence: CAISATSGRGVGDTQYF. The CDR3, as DNA: TGTGCCATCAGTGCTACTAGCGGGAGGGGGGTCGGAGATACGCAGTATTTT.

The rearrangement links TRBV12-3 or TRBV12-4 to TRBJ1-3; tentatively, D is TRBD1 (6 bases). V lost 5 bases and J 6 bases, leaving 11 bases between the germline ends. The CDR3 extends over 13 amino acids. The CDR3, as DNA: TGTGCCAGCAGTCAGGGGACCCAAAACACCATATATTTT. Translated: CASSQGTQNTIYF.

This clonotype has at least ten counts. J is TRBJ1-5 and V is TRBV6-5, with D tentatively TRBD1 (5 bases). Trimming cost V 4 bases and J 7 bases, with 11 bases left between them. CDR1 is MNHEY, CDR2 SVGAGI, per germline. The CDR3 runs to 13 residues. DNA for the CDR3: TGTGCCAGCAGTTCGGGGGGAAGGCAGCCCCAGCATTTT. Translation gives CASSSGGRQPQHF.

V usage is TRBV7-2 and J usage is TRBJ2-2; D is perhaps TRBD1 or TRBD2 (5 bases each). Germline CDR1 is SGHTA and CDR2 is FQGNSA. The germline V and J ends were trimmed by 3 bases and 5 bases, with 10 bases remaining between them. This CDR3 comprises 14 residues. The DNA for the CDR3 is TGTGCCAGCAGCTTGGGACGAGTTACCGGGGAGCTGTTTTTT. Protein sequence: CASSLGRVTGELFF.

The V call is TRBV12-3 or TRBV12-4, the J call TRBJ2-2, with 7 bases fitting TRBD1. The CDR3 sequence is 15 residues long. J gave up 0 bases and V 7 bases, and 5 bases lay outside the gene matches. DNA of the CDR3: TGTGCCAGCACCCGGGACAGCCCGAACACCGGGGAGCTGTTTTTT. It specifies CASTRDSPNTGELFF.

This chain joins TRBV2 and TRBJ1-3; TRBD1 might be the D (5 bases). Trimming cost V 7 bases and J 0 bases, with 10 bases left between them. The CDR3 contains 14 residues. The germline gives CDR1 SNHLY, CDR2 FYNNEI. The CDR3 DNA reads as TGTGCCAGCAAATGGGGGGTCTCTGGAAACACCATATATTTT. Protein sequence: CASKWGVSGNTIYF.